This T cell receptor (beta chain) originates from a study of cytomegalovirus exposure and HLA in healthy donors. General study points: TCR sequences were mostly rare, though some public TCRs occurred in many donors.

Trimming at V came to 5 bases and at J to 1 base, leaving 3 bases not matched to a gene. Germline CDR1 reads SGHVS; CDR2 reads FQNEAQ. The CDR3 loop spans 14 amino acids. PCR employed 60 Vbeta and 13 Jbeta primers. Libraries were prepared by immunoSEQ multiplex PCR; TCRdb keeps only in-frame clonotypes and omits some of them. The data show 45,000 to 65,000 clones, about 71% seen once. About this clone itself: Its antigen is currently unknown.

The sequenced sample consisted of PBMCs. The V call is TRBV7-8, the J call TRBJ2-3; 7 nucleotides agree with TRBD2. The receptor was isolated from a woman in her fifties or sixties in good health and CMV-seropositive. The CDR3 DNA sequence: TGTGCCAGCAGCCAAAGCGGGGGCACAGATACGCAGTATTTT. Translation: CASSQSGGTDTQYF.